This TCR beta chain was captured by sequencing in a study of shared clonotypes between healthy human individuals. Regarding the study as a whole: In general, naive subsets displayed greater estimated richness than memory subsets did. Rarefaction indicated that sorted-subset sequencing remained incomplete although depth was large.

CDR1 SGHAT and CDR2 FQNNGV come from the germline V gene. This CDR3 is built from 16 residues. V lost 3 bases and J lost 10; bases outside the gene matches: 16. In regard to this clone: The target antigen is unknown.

Authors' data handling: ImmunoSEQ output lacked quality scores and full-length reads, limiting matched filtering. Assay used: immunoSEQ multiplex PCR; TCRdb lists only in-frame clones, some missing. Clone size and the V and J calls come from that table; the DNA yielded D and trimming. The table records more than 2 million clones, 85% to 95% of them present only once. Splitting of CD4+ cells produced CD45RA+ naive and CD45RA-negative memory subsets. The sequenced sample was naive CD4+ T cells sorted from blood. Subset noted: CD45RA+ positively selected. The chain is built from TRBV11-2 and TRBJ2-5; 8 bases are a match to TRBD2. The TCR comes from a man aged 18 to 30 in good health. The CDR3 is CASSFGTRGSGGDQYF. CDR3 nucleotides: TGTGCCAGCAGCTTCGGGACTAGGGGGTCTGGAGGAGACCAGTACTTC.